This TCR beta chain was sequenced during a study of blood T cell repertoires in COVID-19. Study-wide context: Spain, Italy and the United States supplied samples that represented acute and convalescent COVID-19. Sample material is recorded as cDNA or gDNA derived from T cells, B-cell-depleted T cells, or PBMCs.

CDR3 size: 14 residues. Germline loops: CDR1 MNHEY, CDR2 SMNVEV (reference sequence). V was pared by 6 bases and J by 6 bases, with 15 bases between. Among Cohort 3 donors, those recovered had two negative PCRs, clearance, or symptom resolution. Clones were sequenced by immunoSEQ multiplex PCR, and TCRdb holds only the in-frame ones, with some missing. The sample shows 130,000 to 150,000 clones, around 86% of them seen only once. The chain employs TRBV27 and TRBJ1-5; D call uncertain. The clonotype comes from a man aged 55 to 70 who had recovered from COVID-19. Sequenced: PBMCs or T cells enriched from blood (not recorded which). The CDR3 here is CASRPSTGAQPQHF. In nucleotides, the CDR3 is TGTGCCAGCAGACCTTCAACGGGTGCTCAGCCCCAGCATTTT.